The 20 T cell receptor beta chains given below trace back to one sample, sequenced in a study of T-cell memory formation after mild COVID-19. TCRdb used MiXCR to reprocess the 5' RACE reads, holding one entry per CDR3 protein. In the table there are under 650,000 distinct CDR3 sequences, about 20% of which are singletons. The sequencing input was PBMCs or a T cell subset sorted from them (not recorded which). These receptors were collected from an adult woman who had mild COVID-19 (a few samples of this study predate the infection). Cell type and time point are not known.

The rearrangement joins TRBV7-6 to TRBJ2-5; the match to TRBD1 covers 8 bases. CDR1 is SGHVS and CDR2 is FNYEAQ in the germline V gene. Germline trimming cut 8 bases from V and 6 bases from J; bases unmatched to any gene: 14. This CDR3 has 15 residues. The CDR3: CASSPILGQAKTQYF. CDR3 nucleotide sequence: TGTGCCAGCTCCCCAATACTGGGACAGGCCAAGACCCAGTACTTC.

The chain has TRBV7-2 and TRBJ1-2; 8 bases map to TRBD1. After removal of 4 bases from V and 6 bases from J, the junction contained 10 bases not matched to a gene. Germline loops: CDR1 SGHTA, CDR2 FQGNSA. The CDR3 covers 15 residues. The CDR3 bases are TGTGCCAGCAGCTACTGGACAGGGCTTCCTAATGGCTACACCTTC. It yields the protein CASSYWTGLPNGYTF.

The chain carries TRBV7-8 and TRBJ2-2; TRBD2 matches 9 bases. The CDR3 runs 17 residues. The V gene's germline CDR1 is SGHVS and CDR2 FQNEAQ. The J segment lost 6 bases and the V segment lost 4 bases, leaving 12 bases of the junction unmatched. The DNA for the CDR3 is TGTGCCAGCAGCTATGGGACCGGGACTAGCTCCCCCGGGGAGCTGTTTTTT. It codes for CASSYGTGTSSPGELFF.

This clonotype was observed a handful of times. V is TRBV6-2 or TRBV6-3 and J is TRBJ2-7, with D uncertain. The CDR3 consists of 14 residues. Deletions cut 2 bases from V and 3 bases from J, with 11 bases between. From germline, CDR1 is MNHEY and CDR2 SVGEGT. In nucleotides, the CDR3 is TGTGCCAGCAGTTACGGAGATTTCGGCTACGAGCAGTACTTC. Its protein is CASSYGDFGYEQYF.

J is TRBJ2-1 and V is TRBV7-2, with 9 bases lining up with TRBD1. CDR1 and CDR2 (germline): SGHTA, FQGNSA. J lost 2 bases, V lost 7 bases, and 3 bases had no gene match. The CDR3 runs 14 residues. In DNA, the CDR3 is TGTGCCAGCAACCGACAGGGGGCCTACAATGAGCAGTTCTTC. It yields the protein CASNRQGAYNEQFF.

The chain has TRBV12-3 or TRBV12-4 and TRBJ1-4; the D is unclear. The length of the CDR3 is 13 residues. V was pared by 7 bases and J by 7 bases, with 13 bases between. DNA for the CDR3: TGTGCCAGCAAAAGGCGTAGTGGTGAAAAACTGTTTTTT. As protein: CASKRRSGEKLFF.

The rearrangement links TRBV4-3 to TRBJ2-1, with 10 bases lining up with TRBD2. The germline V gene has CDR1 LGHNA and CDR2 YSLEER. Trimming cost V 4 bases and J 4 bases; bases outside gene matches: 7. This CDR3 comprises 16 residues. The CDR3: CASSPYSSGSYNEQFF. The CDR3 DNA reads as TGCGCCAGCAGCCCCTACTCTAGCGGGAGTTACAATGAGCAGTTCTTC.

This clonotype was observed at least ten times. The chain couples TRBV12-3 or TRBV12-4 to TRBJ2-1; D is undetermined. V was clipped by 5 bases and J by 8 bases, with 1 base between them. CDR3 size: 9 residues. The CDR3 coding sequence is TGTGCCAGCAGTCATGAGCAGTTCTTC. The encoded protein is CASSHEQFF.

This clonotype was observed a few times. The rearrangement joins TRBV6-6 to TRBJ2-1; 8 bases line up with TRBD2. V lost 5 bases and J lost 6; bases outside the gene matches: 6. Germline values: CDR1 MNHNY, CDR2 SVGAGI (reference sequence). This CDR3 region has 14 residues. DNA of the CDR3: TGTGCCAGCAGTACACGCGGGACTAGCAATGAGCAGTTCTTC. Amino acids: CASSTRGTSNEQFF.

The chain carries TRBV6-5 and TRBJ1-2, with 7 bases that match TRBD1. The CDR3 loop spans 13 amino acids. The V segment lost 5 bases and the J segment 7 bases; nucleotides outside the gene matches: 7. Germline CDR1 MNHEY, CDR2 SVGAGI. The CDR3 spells CASSDDRAGGYTF. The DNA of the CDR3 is TGTGCCAGCAGTGATGACAGGGCCGGTGGCTACACCTTC.

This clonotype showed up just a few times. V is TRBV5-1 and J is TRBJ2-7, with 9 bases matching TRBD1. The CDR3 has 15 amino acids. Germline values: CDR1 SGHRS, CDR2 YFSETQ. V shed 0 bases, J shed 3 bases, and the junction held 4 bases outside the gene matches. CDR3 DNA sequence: TGCGCCAGCAGCTTGGATGGGACAGGGTTCTACGAGCAGTACTTC. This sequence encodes CASSLDGTGFYEQYF.

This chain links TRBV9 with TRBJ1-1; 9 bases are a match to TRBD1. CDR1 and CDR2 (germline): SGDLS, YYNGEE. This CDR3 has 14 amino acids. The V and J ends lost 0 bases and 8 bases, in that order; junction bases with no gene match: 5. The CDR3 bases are TGTGCCAGCAGCGTAGAGGACAGGGGTTTAGAAGCTTTCTTT. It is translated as CASSVEDRGLEAFF. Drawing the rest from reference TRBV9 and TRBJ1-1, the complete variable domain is DSGVTQTPKHLITATGQRVTLRCSPRSGDLSVYWYQQSLDQGLQFLIQYYNGEERAKGNILERFSAQQFPDLHSELNLSSLELGDSALYFCASSVEDRGLEAFFGQGTRLTVV.

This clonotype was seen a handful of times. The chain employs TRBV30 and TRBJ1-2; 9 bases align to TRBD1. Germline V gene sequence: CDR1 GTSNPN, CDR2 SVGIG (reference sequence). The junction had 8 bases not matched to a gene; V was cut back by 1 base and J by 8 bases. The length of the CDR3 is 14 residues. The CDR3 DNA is TGTGCCTGGAGTGAGGGACAGGGCATCGTAGGCTACACCTTC. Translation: CAWSEGQGIVGYTF. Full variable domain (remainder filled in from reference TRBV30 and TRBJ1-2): SQTIHQWPATLVQPVGSPLSLECTVEGTSNPNLYWYRQAAGRGLQLLFYSVGIGQISSEVPQNLSASRPQDRQFILSSKKLLLSDSGFYLCAWSEGQGIVGYTFGSGTRLTVV.

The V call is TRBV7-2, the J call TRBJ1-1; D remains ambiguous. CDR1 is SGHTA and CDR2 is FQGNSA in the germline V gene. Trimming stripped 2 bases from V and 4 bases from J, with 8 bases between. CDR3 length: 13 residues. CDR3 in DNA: TGTGCCAGCAGCTTACGTCGGCGCACTGAAGCTTTCTTT. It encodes CASSLRRRTEAFF.

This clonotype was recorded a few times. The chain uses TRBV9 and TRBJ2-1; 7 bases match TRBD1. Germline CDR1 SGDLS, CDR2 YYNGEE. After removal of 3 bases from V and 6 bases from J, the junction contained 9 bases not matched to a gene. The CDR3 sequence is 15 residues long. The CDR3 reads CASSALDRSPNEQFF. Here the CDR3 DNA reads TGTGCCAGCAGCGCCCTGGACAGGTCGCCCAATGAGCAGTTCTTC.

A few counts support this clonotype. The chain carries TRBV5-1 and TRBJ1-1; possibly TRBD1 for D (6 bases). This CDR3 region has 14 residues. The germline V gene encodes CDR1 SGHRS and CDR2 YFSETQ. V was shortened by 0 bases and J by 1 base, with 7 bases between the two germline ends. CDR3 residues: CASSLGDTNTEAFF. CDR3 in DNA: TGCGCCAGCAGCTTGGGGGACACGAACACTGAAGCTTTCTTT.

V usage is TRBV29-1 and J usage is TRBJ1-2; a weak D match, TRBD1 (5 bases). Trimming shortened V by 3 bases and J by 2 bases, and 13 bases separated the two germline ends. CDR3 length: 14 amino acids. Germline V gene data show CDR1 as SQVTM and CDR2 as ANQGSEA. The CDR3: CSVDKDGTNYGYTF. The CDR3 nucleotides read TGCAGCGTTGATAAGGACGGGACCAACTATGGCTACACCTTC.

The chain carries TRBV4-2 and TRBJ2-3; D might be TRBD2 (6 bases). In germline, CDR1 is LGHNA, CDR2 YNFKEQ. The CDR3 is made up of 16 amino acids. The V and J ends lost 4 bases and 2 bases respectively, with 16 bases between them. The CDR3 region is CASSPTLGGTTDTQYF. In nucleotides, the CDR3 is TGTGCCAGCAGCCCTACGTTGGGCGGGACCACAGATACGCAGTATTTT.

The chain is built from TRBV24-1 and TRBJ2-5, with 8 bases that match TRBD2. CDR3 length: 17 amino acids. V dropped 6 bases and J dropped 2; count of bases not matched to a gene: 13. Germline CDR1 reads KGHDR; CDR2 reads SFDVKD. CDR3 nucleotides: TGTGCCACCAGTCTCGCCCCGGGGCGGGAGGCGCAAGAGACCCAGTACTTC. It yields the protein CATSLAPGREAQETQYF.

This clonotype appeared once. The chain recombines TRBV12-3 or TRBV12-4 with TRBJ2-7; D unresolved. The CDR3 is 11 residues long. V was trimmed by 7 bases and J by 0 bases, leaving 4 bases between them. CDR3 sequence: CASIFSYEQYV. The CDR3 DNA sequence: TGTGCCAGCATTTTCTCCTACGAGCAGTACGTC.